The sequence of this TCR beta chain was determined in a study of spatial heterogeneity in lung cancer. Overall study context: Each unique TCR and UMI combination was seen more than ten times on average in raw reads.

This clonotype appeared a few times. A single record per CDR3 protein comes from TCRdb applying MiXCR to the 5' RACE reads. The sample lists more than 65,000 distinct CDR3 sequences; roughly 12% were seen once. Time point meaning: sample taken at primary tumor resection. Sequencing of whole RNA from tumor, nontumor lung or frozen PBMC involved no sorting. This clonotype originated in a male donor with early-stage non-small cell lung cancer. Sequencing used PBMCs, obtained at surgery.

The CDR3 protein is CASSLDQGTKDTQYF. CDR3 coding DNA: TGTGCCAGCAGCTTAGATCAAGGGACGAAGGATACGCAGTATTTT. The J gene is TRBJ2-3, the V gene TRBV7-9; D is possibly TRBD1 or TRBD2 (5 bases each). The V end was cut by 1 base, the J end by 6 bases, with 14 bases between. The CDR3 totals 15 residues. Looked up from germline, CDR1 is SEHNR and CDR2 is FQNEAQ (reference sequence).